These 25 T cell receptor beta chains share one sample of origin, sequenced in a study of cytomegalovirus exposure and HLA in healthy donors. A multiplex PCR was run with 60 Vbeta primers and 13 Jbeta primers. TCRdb's table, derived via immunoSEQ multiplex PCR, lists solely in-frame clones and lacks some. This table has approximately 150,000 clones, around 67% appearing once. Sequencing was done on a sample of PBMCs. Source of these receptors: a woman aged 18-35 years in good health and CMV-seronegative.

The rearrangement joins TRBV9 to TRBJ2-1, with D maybe TRBD2 (6 bases). The germline V gene encodes CDR1 SGDLS and CDR2 YYNGEE. Trimming shortened V by 3 bases and J by 6 bases, and 13 bases separated the two germline ends. CDR3 size: 14 residues. The CDR3 spells CASSGGTLGNEQFF. CDR3 DNA sequence: TGTGCCAGCAGCGGGGGGACTCTAGGCAATGAGCAGTTCTTC.

This chain uses TRBV19 with TRBJ1-1; unclear D gene. The length of the CDR3 is 13 residues. CDR1 and CDR2 (germline): LNHDA, SQIVND (reference sequence). V was clipped by 5 bases and J by 0 bases, with 7 bases between them. The CDR3 region has the DNA TGTGCCAGTAGTCCGCAGTTGAACACTGAAGCTTTCTTT. Translation: CASSPQLNTEAFF.

This chain connects TRBV28 to TRBJ2-7, with 7 bases matching TRBD2. Germline V lookup: CDR1 MDHEN, CDR2 SYDVKM. The CDR3 is 14 residues long. V dropped 4 bases and J dropped 3; count of bases not matched to a gene: 6. The CDR3 loop is CASSSGTIGYEQYV. The CDR3 region has the DNA TGTGCCAGCAGTTCCGGGACTATCGGCTACGAGCAGTACGTC.

CDR3 in DNA: TGTGCCACTGAAGAGGGTTGGGACAAAAACATTCAGTACTTC. Translated: CATEEGWDKNIQYF. The chain uses TRBV6-6 and TRBJ2-4; perhaps TRBD2 as D (5 bases). The CDR3 sequence is 14 residues long. V gave up 10 bases and J gave up 3 bases, with 16 bases separating them. Germline lookup yields CDR1 MNHNY and CDR2 SVGAGI (reference sequence).

As for this clone: In the same sample, other DNA sequences code for this CDR3. The chain employs TRBV6-5 and TRBJ1-5, with TRBD1 as a possible D gene (6 bases). The germline V and J ends were trimmed by 3 bases and 0 bases, with 9 bases remaining between them. The CDR3 runs 15 residues. CDR1 and CDR2 from the germline V gene are MNHEY and SVGAGI. For the CDR3, the DNA is TGTGCCAGCAGTTATCTCAGGGGTAGCAATCAGCCCCAGCATTTT. Its protein product is CASSYLRGSNQPQHF.

The V call is TRBV2, the J call TRBJ1-3, with D unresolved. The V end lost 0 bases, the J end lost 4 bases, and 10 bases lay between the germline ends. Germline CDR1 reads SNHLY; CDR2 reads FYNNEI. The CDR3 length is 15 residues. CDR3 sequence: CASSEAERGGNTIYF. CDR3 nucleotide sequence: TGTGCCAGCAGTGAAGCGGAACGAGGAGGAAACACCATATATTTT.

The chain recombines TRBV25-1 with TRBJ1-1; D possibly corresponds to TRBD1 (6 bases). Germline assignment: CDR1 MGHDK and CDR2 SYGVNS. Trimming removed 4 bases from V and 0 bases from J, with 12 bases in between. The CDR3 is 15 amino acids. The CDR3 here is CASSAGHNMNTEAFF. The CDR3 DNA sequence: TGTGCCAGCAGTGCGGGACACAACATGAACACTGAAGCTTTCTTT.

The chain employs TRBV5-1 and TRBJ1-2, with 10 bases that match TRBD1. Germline V gene data show CDR1 as SGHRS and CDR2 as YFSETQ. Trimming at V came to 4 bases and at J to 7 bases, leaving 7 bases not matched to a gene. The CDR3 extends over 14 amino acids. The CDR3 nucleotides are TGCGCCAGCAGCGACAGGGGGCGCGGGGGTGGCTACACCTTC. The encoded protein is CASSDRGRGGGYTF. Full variable domain (remainder filled in from reference TRBV5-1 and TRBJ1-2): KAGVTQTPRYLIKTRGQQVTLSCSPISGHRSVSWYQQTPGQGLQFLFEYFSETQRNKGNFPGRFSGRQFSNSRSEMNVSTLELGDSALYLCASSDRGRGGGYTFGSGTRLTVV.

The table lists this clone with a few counts. The chain carries TRBV7-2 and TRBJ1-1; no clear D. The length of the CDR3 is 12 residues. Germline loops: CDR1 SGHTA, CDR2 FQGNSA. V was pared by 5 bases and J by 12 bases, with 16 bases between. As DNA, the CDR3 is TGTGCCAGCAGCGAGGGATTTGGAGGGACTTTCTTT. This codes for CASSEGFGGTFF.

CDR3 region: CASSISGAGETQYF. The CDR3 DNA reads as TGTGCCAGTAGTATCTCTGGGGCAGGGGAGACCCAGTACTTC. V gene TRBV19 combines with J gene TRBJ2-5; tentatively, D is TRBD1 (5 bases). Trimming stripped 3 bases from V and 5 bases from J, with 13 bases between. The CDR3 totals 14 residues. The germline V gene has CDR1 LNHDA and CDR2 SQIVND (reference sequence).

CDR3 nucleotide sequence: TGTGCCAGCAGCGTAGAGGTTAGCGGGGTCTACAATGAGCAGTTCTTC. Protein: CASSVEVSGVYNEQFF. This chain links TRBV9 with TRBJ2-1, with 8 bases that match TRBD2. The CDR3 is 16 amino acids. V gave up 0 bases and J gave up 3 bases; unmatched junction bases: 5. Germline V lookup: CDR1 SGDLS, CDR2 YYNGEE. Combining the CDR3 with reference TRBV9 and TRBJ2-1 gives the whole variable domain DSGVTQTPKHLITATGQRVTLRCSPRSGDLSVYWYQQSLDQGLQFLIQYYNGEERAKGNILERFSAQQFPDLHSELNLSSLELGDSALYFCASSVEVSGVYNEQFFGPGTRLTVL.

The rearrangement links TRBV28 to TRBJ1-5; TRBD1 aligns across 8 bases. CDR3 length: 14 residues. Trimming took 6 bases from V and 4 from J; bases not matched to a gene: 5. CDR1 and CDR2 (germline): MDHEN, SYDVKM. CDR3 residues: CASRSTGGNQPQHF. The CDR3 DNA reads as TGTGCCAGCAGATCCACAGGGGGAAATCAGCCCCAGCATTTT.

The chain is built from TRBV5-1 and TRBJ2-5, with a weak D call TRBD2 (6 bases). Germline CDR1 is SGHRS and CDR2 is YFSETQ. The length of the CDR3 is 15 residues. V lost 0 bases to trimming and J lost 3 bases, with 12 bases between them. CDR3 nucleotides: TGCGCCAGCAGCTTGGGAGGGAGGAGAGAAGAGACCCAGTACTTC. Translating it yields CASSLGGRREETQYF. The full variable domain, its missing parts supplied by reference TRBV5-1 and TRBJ2-5, is KAGVTQTPRYLIKTRGQQVTLSCSPISGHRSVSWYQQTPGQGLQFLFEYFSETQRNKGNFPGRFSGRQFSNSRSEMNVSTLELGDSALYLCASSLGGRREETQYFGPGTRLLVL.

The V call is TRBV9, the J call TRBJ1-2; D call uncertain. V lost 0 bases and J lost 2, with 17 bases in between. The CDR3 totals 17 residues. The germline CDR1 and CDR2 sequences are SGDLS and YYNGEE. The CDR3 DNA reads TGTGCCAGCAGCGTAGCGCCAGGCATCCCCCGAAACTATGGCTACACCTTC. Amino acids: CASSVAPGIPRNYGYTF.

The chain uses TRBV7-2 and TRBJ2-7; 7 bases line up with TRBD1. Germline V gene sequence: CDR1 SGHTA, CDR2 FQGNSA. CDR3 length: 14 residues. After removal of 6 bases from V and 3 bases from J, the junction contained 8 bases not matched to a gene. CDR3 loop: CASSPQGSYYEQYF. The CDR3 region has the DNA TGTGCCAGCAGTCCACAGGGGTCCTACTACGAGCAGTACTTC.

The CDR3 bases are TGTGCCATCACTCCGACAGGTTCAAGCTTTGGCTACACCTTC. It yields the protein CAITPTGSSFGYTF. This chain links TRBV10-3 with TRBJ1-2, with a tentative D call TRBD1 (6 bases). V was cut by 7 bases and J by 7 bases, with 19 bases left in between. The germline gives CDR1 ENHRY, CDR2 SYGVKD. CDR3 size: 14 residues.

This clone was seen more than once but under ten times. The J gene is TRBJ1-2, the V gene TRBV29-1, with D unresolved. Germline lookup yields CDR1 SQVTM and CDR2 ANQGSEA. V was cut by 3 bases and J by 5 bases, with 16 bases left in between. This CDR3 spans 14 amino acids. CDR3 bases: TGCAGCGTTGAGAGGGAGGGCTCTGGGTATGGCTACACCTTC. This encodes CSVEREGSGYGYTF.

The chain recombines TRBV6-1 with TRBJ1-4; 10 bases are a match to TRBD1. The V gene's germline CDR1 is MNHNS and CDR2 SASEGT. The CDR3 is 15 amino acids. Trimming took 4 bases from V and 7 from J; bases not matched to a gene: 6. The CDR3 sequence is CASSAIRDRGEKLFF. CDR3 DNA: TGTGCCAGCAGTGCTATACGGGACAGGGGTGAAAAACTGTTTTTT.

The rearrangement links TRBV18 to TRBJ2-7; D possibly corresponds to TRBD1 (6 bases). Trimming removed 3 bases at V and 3 bases at J, with 9 bases between. Germline CDR1 reads KGHSH; CDR2 reads LQKENI. The CDR3 extends over 13 amino acids. CDR3 DNA: TGTGCCAGCTCACCCACAGGGTTCTACGAGCAGTACTTC. This sequence encodes CASSPTGFYEQYF.

The J gene is TRBJ2-3, the V gene TRBV2; TRBD2 is a possible D gene (5 bases). The CDR3 contains 15 residues. In germline, CDR1 is SNHLY, CDR2 FYNNEI. Trimming stripped 4 bases from V and 2 bases from J, with 13 bases between. The CDR3 is CASSVGRVYTDTQYF. The DNA of the CDR3 is TGTGCCAGCAGTGTCGGGCGGGTCTACACAGATACGCAGTATTTT.

The rearrangement uses TRBV4-3 and TRBJ2-3; weak D call: TRBD1 (6 bases). The CDR3 is 15 amino acids. Germline V lookup: CDR1 LGHNA, CDR2 YSLEER. V lost 1 base and J 5 bases, leaving 13 bases between the germline ends. CDR3 bases: TGCGCCAGCAGCCAAGGGAACAGGGAGAAAGATACGCAGTATTTT. Translating it yields CASSQGNREKDTQYF.

The sample holds a few counts of this clone. The CDR3 DNA is TGTGCCAGCACCAAGCCTTCCAGACAGGGGATCTCGCCTCATGGAAACACCATATATTTT. Translation: CASTKPSRQGISPHGNTIYF. The genes are TRBV21-1 and TRBJ1-3; the D segment call TRBD1 is taken from the table without a DNA check. TRBV21-1 is a pseudogene locus. CDR3 length: 20 amino acids.

The rearrangement joins TRBV7-2 to TRBJ2-5, with TRBD2 matching over 11 bases. This CDR3 is 14 amino acids long. After removal of 3 bases from V and 11 bases from J, the junction contained 8 bases not matched to a gene. The V gene's germline CDR1 is SGHTA and CDR2 FQGNSA. In DNA, the CDR3 is TGTGCCAGCAGCTTTTCGGGACTAGCGGAGGAGCAGTACTTC. It is translated as CASSFSGLAEEQYF.

The chain is built from TRBV4-1 and TRBJ2-1, with 7 nucleotides matching TRBD2. The V and J ends lost 1 base and 3 bases, in that order; junction bases with no gene match: 6. In germline, CDR1 is MGHRA, CDR2 YSYEKL. The CDR3 runs to 16 residues. CDR3 sequence (DNA): TGCGCCAGCAGCCAAGTCGGGAGGAGAGACTACAATGAGCAGTTCTTC. Translation: CASSQVGRRDYNEQFF.

This chain connects TRBV5-5 to TRBJ1-5; 9 bases map to TRBD1. The V and J ends lost 0 bases and 0 bases, in that order; junction bases with no gene match: 1. There are 16 residues in the CDR3. CDR1 SGHKS and CDR2 YYEKEE come from the germline V gene (reference sequence). The CDR3 loop reads CASSLGGQGSNQPQHF. CDR3 DNA sequence: TGTGCCAGCAGCTTGGGGGGACAGGGTAGCAATCAGCCCCAGCATTTT.